This T cell receptor (beta chain) was found in a study of T cell repertoires and HLA-DP antigens. Study results and limitations: No separate analysis of naive versus memory CD4+ cells was done.

A remark on this clone: The antigen is undetermined.

The V gene's germline CDR1 is SGHTA and CDR2 FQGNSA. The V gene lost 6 bases and the J gene lost 4 bases, with 6 bases spanning the gap. This CDR3 comprises 11 residues. Repertoires were generated with immunoSEQ multiplex PCR, while TCRdb's copy carries only in-frame clones and drops some. The data contain approximately 86,000 clones, around nine tenths of them singletons. The chain combines TRBV7-2 with TRBJ2-5; weak D call: TRBD1 (6 bases). The origin of this receptor is a man in his fifties or sixties in good health and CMV-seronegative. Sequencing used CD4+ T cells from PBMCs. Written as DNA, the CDR3 is TGTGCCAGCAGGACAGGAGAGACCCAGTACTTC. Translated, it gives CASRTGETQYF.